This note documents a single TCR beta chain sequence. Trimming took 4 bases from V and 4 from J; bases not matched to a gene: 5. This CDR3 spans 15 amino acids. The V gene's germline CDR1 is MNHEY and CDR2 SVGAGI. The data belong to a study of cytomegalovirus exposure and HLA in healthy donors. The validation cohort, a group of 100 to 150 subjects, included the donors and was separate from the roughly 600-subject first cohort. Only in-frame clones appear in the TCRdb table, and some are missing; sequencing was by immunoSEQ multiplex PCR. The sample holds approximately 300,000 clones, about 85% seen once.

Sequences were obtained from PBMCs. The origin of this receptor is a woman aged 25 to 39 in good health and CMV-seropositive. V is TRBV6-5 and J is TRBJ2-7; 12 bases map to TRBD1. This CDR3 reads CASSFGTGGSYEQYF. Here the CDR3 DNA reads TGTGCCAGCAGTTTTGGGACAGGGGGCTCGTACGAGCAGTACTTC.